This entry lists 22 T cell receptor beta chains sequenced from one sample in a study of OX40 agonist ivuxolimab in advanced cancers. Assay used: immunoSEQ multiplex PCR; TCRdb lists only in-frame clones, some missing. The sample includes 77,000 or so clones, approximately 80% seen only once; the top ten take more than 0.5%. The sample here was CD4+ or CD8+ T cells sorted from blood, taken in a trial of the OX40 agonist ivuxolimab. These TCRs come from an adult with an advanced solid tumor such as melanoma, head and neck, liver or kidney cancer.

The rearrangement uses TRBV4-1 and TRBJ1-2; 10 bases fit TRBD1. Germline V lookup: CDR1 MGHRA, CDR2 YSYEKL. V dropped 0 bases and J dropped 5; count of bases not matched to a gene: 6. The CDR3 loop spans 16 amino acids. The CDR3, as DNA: TGCGCCAGCAGCCAAGAAGGGACAGGGGTCCTTTATGGCTACACCTTC. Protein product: CASSQEGTGVLYGYTF.

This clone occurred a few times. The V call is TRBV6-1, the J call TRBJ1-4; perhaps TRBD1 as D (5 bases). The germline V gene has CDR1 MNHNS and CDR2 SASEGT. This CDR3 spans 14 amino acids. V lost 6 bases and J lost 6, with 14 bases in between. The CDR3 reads CASRSAGTDEKLFF. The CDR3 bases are TGTGCCAGCAGATCTGCGGGGACGGATGAAAAACTGTTTTTT.

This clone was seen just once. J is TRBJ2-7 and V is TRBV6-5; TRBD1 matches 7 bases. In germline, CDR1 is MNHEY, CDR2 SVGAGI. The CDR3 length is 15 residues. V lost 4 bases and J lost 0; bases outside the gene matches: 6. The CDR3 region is CASSSTGLSSYEQYF. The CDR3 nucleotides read TGTGCCAGCAGTTCGACAGGGCTTAGCTCCTACGAGCAGTACTTC.

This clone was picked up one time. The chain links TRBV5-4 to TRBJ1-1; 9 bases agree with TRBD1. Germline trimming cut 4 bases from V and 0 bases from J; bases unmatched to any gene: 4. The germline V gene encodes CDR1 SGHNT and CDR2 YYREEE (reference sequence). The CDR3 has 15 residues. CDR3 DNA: TGTGCCAGCAGCCTTGACAGGGGGATGAACACTGAAGCTTTCTTT. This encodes CASSLDRGMNTEAFF.

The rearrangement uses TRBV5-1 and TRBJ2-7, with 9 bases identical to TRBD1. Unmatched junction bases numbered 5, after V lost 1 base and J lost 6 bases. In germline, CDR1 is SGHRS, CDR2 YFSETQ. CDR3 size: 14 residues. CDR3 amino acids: CASSLSGQGPEQYF. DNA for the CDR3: TGCGCCAGCAGCTTGTCCGGACAGGGGCCCGAGCAGTACTTC. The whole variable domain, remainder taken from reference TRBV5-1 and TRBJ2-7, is KAGVTQTPRYLIKTRGQQVTLSCSPISGHRSVSWYQQTPGQGLQFLFEYFSETQRNKGNFPGRFSGRQFSNSRSEMNVSTLELGDSALYLCASSLSGQGPEQYFGPGTRLTVT.

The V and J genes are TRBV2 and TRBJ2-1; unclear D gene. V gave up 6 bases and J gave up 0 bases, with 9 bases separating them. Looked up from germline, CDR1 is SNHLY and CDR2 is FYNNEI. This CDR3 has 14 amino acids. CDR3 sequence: CASSLRSSYNEQFF. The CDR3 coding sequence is TGTGCCAGCAGCCTCAGGAGCTCCTACAATGAGCAGTTCTTC.

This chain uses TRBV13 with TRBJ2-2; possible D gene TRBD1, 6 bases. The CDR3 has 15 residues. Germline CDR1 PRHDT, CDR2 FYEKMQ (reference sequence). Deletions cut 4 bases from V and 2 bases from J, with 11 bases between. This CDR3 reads CASSSDSFNTGELFF. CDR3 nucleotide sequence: TGTGCCAGCAGCTCGGACAGCTTTAACACCGGGGAGCTGTTTTTT.

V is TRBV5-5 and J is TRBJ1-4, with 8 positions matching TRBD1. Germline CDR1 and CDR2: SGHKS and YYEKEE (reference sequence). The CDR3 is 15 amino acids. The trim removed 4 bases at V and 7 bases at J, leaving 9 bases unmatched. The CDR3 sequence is CASSLTGENGEKLFF. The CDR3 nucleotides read TGTGCCAGCAGCCTGACAGGGGAGAACGGTGAAAAACTGTTTTTT.

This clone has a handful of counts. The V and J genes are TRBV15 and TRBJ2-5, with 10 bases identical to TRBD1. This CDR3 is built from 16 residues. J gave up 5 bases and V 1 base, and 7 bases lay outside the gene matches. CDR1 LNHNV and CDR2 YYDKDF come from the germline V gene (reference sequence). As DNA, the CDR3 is TGTGCCACCAGCAGAGCGGGACAGGGGTCGGTCGAGACCCAGTACTTC. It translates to CATSRAGQGSVETQYF. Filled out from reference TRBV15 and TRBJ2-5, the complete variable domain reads DAMVIQNPRYQVTQFGKPVTLSCSQTLNHNVMYWYQQKSSQAPKLLFHYYDKDFNNEADTPDNFQSRRPNTSFCFLDIRSPGLGDTAMYLCATSRAGQGSVETQYFGPGTRLLVL.

This CDR3 is CASTAGDNSIQYF. Written as DNA, the CDR3 is TGCGCCAGCACTGCAGGGGATAATAGCATTCAGTACTTC. The chain recombines TRBV5-1 with TRBJ2-4; a weak D match, TRBD1 (6 bases). The V end lost 6 bases, the J end lost 9 bases, and 16 bases lay between the germline ends. This CDR3 spans 13 amino acids. In germline, CDR1 is SGHRS, CDR2 YFSETQ.

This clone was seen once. CDR3 residues: CASSSQGSQETQYF. The CDR3 nucleotides are TGCGCCAGCAGCTCGCAGGGTTCCCAAGAGACCCAGTACTTC. The chain links TRBV5-1 to TRBJ2-5; D might be TRBD1 (5 bases). The CDR3 contains 14 residues. V shed 3 bases and J shed 1 base, with 10 bases lying between them. CDR1 is SGHRS and CDR2 is YFSETQ in the germline V gene.

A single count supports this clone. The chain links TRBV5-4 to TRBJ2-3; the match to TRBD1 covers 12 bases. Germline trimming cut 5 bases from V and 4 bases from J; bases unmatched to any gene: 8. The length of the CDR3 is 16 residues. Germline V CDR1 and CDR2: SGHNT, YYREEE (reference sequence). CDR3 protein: CASRGPGTGGADTQYF. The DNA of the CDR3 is TGTGCCAGCAGAGGACCCGGGACAGGGGGCGCAGATACGCAGTATTTT.

The CDR3 nucleotides are TGTGCCAGCAGCTTAACCCAGGTGAACACTGAAGCTTTCTTT. Amino acids: CASSLTQVNTEAFF. This chain uses TRBV7-9 with TRBJ1-1; D is uncertain. The CDR3 is made up of 14 amino acids. Germline CDR1 and CDR2: SEHNR and FQNEAQ (reference sequence). V lost 2 bases and J 0 bases, leaving 7 bases between the germline ends.

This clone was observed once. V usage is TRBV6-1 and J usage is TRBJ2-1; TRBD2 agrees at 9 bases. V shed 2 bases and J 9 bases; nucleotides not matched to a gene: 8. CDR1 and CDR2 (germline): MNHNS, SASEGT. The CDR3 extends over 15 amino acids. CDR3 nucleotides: TGTGCCAGCAGTGAACGGACTAGCGTTATAGGTGAGCAGTTCTTC. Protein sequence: CASSERTSVIGEQFF.

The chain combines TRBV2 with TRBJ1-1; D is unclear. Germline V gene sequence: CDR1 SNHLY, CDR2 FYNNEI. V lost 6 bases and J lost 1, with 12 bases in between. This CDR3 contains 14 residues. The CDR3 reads CASRAVTWNTEAFF. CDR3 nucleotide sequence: TGTGCCAGCAGGGCGGTCACATGGAACACTGAAGCTTTCTTT. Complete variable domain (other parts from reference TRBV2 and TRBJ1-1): EPEVTQTPSHQVTQMGQEVILRCVPISNHLYFYWYRQILGQKVEFLVSFYNNEISEKSEIFDDQFSVERPDGSNFTLKIRSTKLEDSAMYFCASRAVTWNTEAFFGQGTRLTVV.

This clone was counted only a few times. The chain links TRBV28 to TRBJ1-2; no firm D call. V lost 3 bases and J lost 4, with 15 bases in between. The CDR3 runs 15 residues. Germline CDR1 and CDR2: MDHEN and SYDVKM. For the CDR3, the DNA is TGTGCCAGCAGTTTTTTCGACCGGAGAGGCTATGGCTACACCTTC. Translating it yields CASSFFDRRGYGYTF.

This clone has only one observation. CDR3 in DNA: TGTGCCAGCTCAAGGGGGCCTAATGAAAAACTGTTTTTT. Translating it yields CASSRGPNEKLFF. This sequence joins TRBV18 and TRBJ1-4, with 7 bases identical to TRBD1. The V and J ends lost 5 bases and 3 bases, in that order; junction bases with no gene match: 0. From germline, CDR1 is KGHSH and CDR2 LQKENI. The CDR3 extends over 13 amino acids.

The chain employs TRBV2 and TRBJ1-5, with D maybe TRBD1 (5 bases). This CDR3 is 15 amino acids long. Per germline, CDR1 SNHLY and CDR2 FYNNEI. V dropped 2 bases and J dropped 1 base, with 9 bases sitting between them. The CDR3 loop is CASSEWGGSNQPQHF. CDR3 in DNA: TGTGCCAGCAGTGAATGGGGGGGAAGCAATCAGCCCCAGCATTTT. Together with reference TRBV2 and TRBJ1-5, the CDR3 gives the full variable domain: EPEVTQTPSHQVTQMGQEVILRCVPISNHLYFYWYRQILGQKVEFLVSFYNNEISEKSEIFDDQFSVERPDGSNFTLKIRSTKLEDSAMYFCASSEWGGSNQPQHFGDGTRLSIL.

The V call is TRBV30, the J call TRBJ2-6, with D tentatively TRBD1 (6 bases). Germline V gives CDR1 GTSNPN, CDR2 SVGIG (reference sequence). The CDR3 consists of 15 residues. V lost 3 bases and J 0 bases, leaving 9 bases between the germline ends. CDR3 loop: CAWSRGGSGANVLTF. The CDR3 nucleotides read TGTGCCTGGAGCCGAGGGGGCTCTGGGGCCAACGTCCTGACTTTC.

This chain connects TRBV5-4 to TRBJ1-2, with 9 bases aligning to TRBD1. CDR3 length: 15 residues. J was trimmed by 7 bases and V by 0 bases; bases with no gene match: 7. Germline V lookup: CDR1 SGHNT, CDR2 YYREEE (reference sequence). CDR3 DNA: TGTGCCAGCAGCTTGGGATACAGGGGGCCGGGTGGCTACACCTTC. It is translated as CASSLGYRGPGGYTF.

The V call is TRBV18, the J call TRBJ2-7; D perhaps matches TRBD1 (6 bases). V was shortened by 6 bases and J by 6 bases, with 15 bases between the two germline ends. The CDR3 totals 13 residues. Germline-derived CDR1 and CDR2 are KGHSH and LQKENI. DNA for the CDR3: TGTGCCAGCTCTCCGACAGGCCCCGCCGAGCAGTACTTC. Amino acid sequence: CASSPTGPAEQYF.

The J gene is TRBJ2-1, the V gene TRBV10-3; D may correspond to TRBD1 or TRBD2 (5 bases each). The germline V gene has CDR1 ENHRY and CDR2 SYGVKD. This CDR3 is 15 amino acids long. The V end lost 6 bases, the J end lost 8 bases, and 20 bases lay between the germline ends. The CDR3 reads CAISDGTAAIDEQFF. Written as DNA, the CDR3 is TGTGCCATCAGCGACGGGACGGCGGCTATCGATGAGCAGTTCTTC.